This TCR beta chain was sequenced in a study of T cells after yellow fever vaccination. Whole-study findings and limits: A minor fraction of clonotypes spanned both CD4 and CD8 compartments. A weaker but faster secondary response was observed, peaking on day 5 versus 15.

This CDR3 contains 13 residues. CDR1 and CDR2 from the germline V gene are MNHNS and SASEGT. Trimming stripped 1 base from V and 4 bases from J, with 7 bases between. In the case of this clonotype: Its antigen is as yet unknown.

TCRdb analysed the 5' RACE reads with MiXCR anew, one entry per CDR3 protein. Among 620,000 or so distinct CDR3 sequences listed, over 9% were seen once. The sequenced sample was PBMCs, obtained on the day of the yellow fever booster vaccination. The rearrangement uses TRBV6-1 and TRBJ2-5; D unclear. The receptor was isolated from a man between 25 and 39 years old who received the YFV17D yellow fever vaccine. CDR3 DNA: TGTGCCAGCAGTGAAGGCGTAATAGAGACCCAGTACTTC. As protein: CASSEGVIETQYF.